The entry below gives a single T cell receptor beta chain sequence along with its context. The sample comes from a study of technical replicates of blood from several donors. Profiling relied on immunoSEQ multiplex PCR, and the TCRdb table lists in-frame clones only, not all of them. The sample includes about 9,400 clones, around 91% seen only once; the top ten take over 8.5%. Sequences were obtained from PBMCs. This receptor was taken from a human donor in good health.

The CDR3 region has the DNA TGTGCCACCAGACAGGATTGGGGCACTGAAGCTTTCTTT. Its protein is CATRQDWGTEAFF. The rearrangement joins TRBV2 to TRBJ1-1; weak D call: TRBD1 (6 bases). This CDR3 has 13 residues. Germline V lookup: CDR1 SNHLY, CDR2 FYNNEI. V lost 10 bases to trimming and J lost 4 bases, with 16 bases between them. The full variable domain, in which reference TRBV2 and TRBJ1-1 provide the parts outside the CDR3, is EPEVTQTPSHQVTQMGQEVILRCVPISNHLYFYWYRQILGQKVEFLVSFYNNEISEKSEIFDDQFSVERPDGSNFTLKIRSTKLEDSAMYFCATRQDWGTEAFFGQGTRLTVV.